This record covers a single TCR beta chain. Its antigen is unidentified. Following extraction, RNA underwent reverse transcription to cDNA, which served as the sequencing template. Using immunoSEQ multiplex PCR, the repertoire was profiled, and TCRdb retains in-frame clones only, with some absent. The sample lists about 200,000 clones, approximately 53% occurring once. The entry originates in a study of CD8+ T cells in alopecia areata. Study results and limitations: Lesional scalp exceeded normal scalp in clonality, especially in alopecia totalis/universalis. Resident alphabeta T-cell populations of normal skin are likewise subject to sequencing in scalp samples. Mice gave a clearer picture of TCR sharing than patients did, possibly for HLA-related reasons.

Germline CDR1 is SGHRS and CDR2 is YFSETQ. The junction had 4 bases not matched to a gene; V was cut back by 4 bases and J by 5 bases. This CDR3 is built from 14 residues. From PBMCs, CD4+ and CD8+ T cells were sorted. The sample consisted of CD8+ T cells sorted from blood. The sequence was collected from a human donor in good health. The chain combines TRBV5-1 with TRBJ2-7; 12 nucleotides align to TRBD1. Written as DNA, the CDR3 is TGCGCCAGCAGCCTTGGGACAGGGGGCAACGAGCAGTACTTC. Translation gives CASSLGTGGNEQYF.